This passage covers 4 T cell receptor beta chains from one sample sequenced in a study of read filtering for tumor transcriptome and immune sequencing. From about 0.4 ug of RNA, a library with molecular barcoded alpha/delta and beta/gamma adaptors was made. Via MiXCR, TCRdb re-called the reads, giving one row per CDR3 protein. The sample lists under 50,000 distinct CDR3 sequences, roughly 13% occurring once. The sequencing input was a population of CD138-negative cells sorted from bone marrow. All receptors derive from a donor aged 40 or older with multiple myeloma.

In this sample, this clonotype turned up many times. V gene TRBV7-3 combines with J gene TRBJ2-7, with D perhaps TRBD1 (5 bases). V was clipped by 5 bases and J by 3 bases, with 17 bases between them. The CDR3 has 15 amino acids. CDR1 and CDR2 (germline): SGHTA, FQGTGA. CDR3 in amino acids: CASSLRERGCYEQYF. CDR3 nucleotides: TGTGCCAGCAGCCTCAGAGAAAGGGGCTGCTACGAGCAGTACTTC.

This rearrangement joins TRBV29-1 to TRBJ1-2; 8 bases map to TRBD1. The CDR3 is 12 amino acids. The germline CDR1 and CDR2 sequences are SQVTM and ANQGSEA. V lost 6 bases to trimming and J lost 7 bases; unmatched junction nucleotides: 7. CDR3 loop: CSVARTGLGYTF. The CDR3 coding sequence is TGCAGCGTCGCCCGGACAGGGCTTGGCTACACCTTC.

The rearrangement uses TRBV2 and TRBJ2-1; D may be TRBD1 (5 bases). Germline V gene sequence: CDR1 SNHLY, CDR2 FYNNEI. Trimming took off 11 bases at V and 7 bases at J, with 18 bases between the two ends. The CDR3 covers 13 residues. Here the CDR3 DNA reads TGTGCCGGGAAACCGTCAGGGCCTAATGAGCAGTTCTTC. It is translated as CAGKPSGPNEQFF.

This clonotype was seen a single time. The CDR3 nucleotides are TGTGCCAGCAGCCAAGATCGGGGGGGTTCTGGCGAGCTGTTTTTT. Translating gives CASSQDRGGSGELFF. The chain uses TRBV4-2 and TRBJ2-2, with 8 bases lining up with TRBD2. From germline, CDR1 is LGHNA and CDR2 YNFKEQ. The CDR3 consists of 15 residues. V lost 0 bases, J lost 11 bases, and 8 bases stayed unmatched.